These 22 T cell receptor beta chains came from one sample sequenced in a study of blood T cell repertoires in COVID-19. The protocol was immunoSEQ multiplex PCR, while the TCRdb copy is restricted to in-frame clones and leaves out a portion. The sample contains approximately 220,000 clones, around 83% of which appear only once. Material: peripheral blood. The receptors derive from a woman between 45 and 65 years old with acute or convalescent COVID-19.

This clone appeared a few times. The CDR3 DNA reads TGTGCCAGCAGCTTAGTCATCACTAACTACGAGCAGTACTTC. Amino acid sequence: CASSLVITNYEQYF. The rearrangement links TRBV7-2 to TRBJ2-7, with unresolved D. Trimming pared 1 base from V and 3 bases from J, leaving 10 bases between. The CDR3 sequence is 14 residues long. Germline CDR1 and CDR2: SGHTA and FQGNSA.

The V gene is TRBV24-1, the J gene TRBJ2-7; 8 bases align to TRBD1. The CDR3 extends over 15 amino acids. The J segment lost 0 bases and the V segment lost 4 bases, leaving 4 bases of the junction unmatched. Per germline, CDR1 KGHDR and CDR2 SFDVKD. The CDR3 protein is CATSEGTGASYEQYF. CDR3 in DNA: TGTGCCACCAGTGAGGGGACAGGCGCCTCCTACGAGCAGTACTTC.

J is TRBJ2-6 and V is TRBV10-2, with 7 nucleotides matching TRBD1. Germline lookup yields CDR1 WSHSY and CDR2 SAAADI. V was clipped by 7 bases and J by 0 bases; unmatched bases: 21. This CDR3 is built from 21 residues. CDR3 protein: CASKPHFTPGTAVSGANVLTF. Here the CDR3 DNA reads TGCGCCAGCAAACCACACTTCACCCCCGGGACAGCTGTCTCTGGGGCCAACGTCCTGACTTTC.

The V call is TRBV2, the J call TRBJ2-3, with D tentatively TRBD2 (5 bases). V was trimmed by 6 bases and J by 3 bases, leaving 13 bases between them. CDR1 and CDR2 (germline): SNHLY, FYNNEI. The CDR3 contains 14 residues. Here the CDR3 DNA reads TGTGCCAGCAGGACCGAGCCGGGGACAGATACGCAGTATTTT. This codes for CASRTEPGTDTQYF.

The chain couples TRBV5-1 to TRBJ1-4, with 10 bases that match TRBD1. Germline CDR1 SGHRS, CDR2 YFSETQ. V lost 4 bases, J lost 2 bases, and 2 bases stayed unmatched. This CDR3 has 15 residues. The CDR3, as DNA: TGCGCCAGCAGCGGGACAGGGGCGACTAATGAAAAACTGTTTTTT. It codes for CASSGTGATNEKLFF.

The chain links TRBV2 to TRBJ2-5; the D gene is possibly TRBD1 (7 bases). V was shortened by 10 bases and J by 8 bases, with 23 bases between the two germline ends. The germline V gene has CDR1 SNHLY and CDR2 FYNNEI. This CDR3 region has 14 residues. The DNA of the CDR3 is TGTGCCATAAGACAGGGCGGGATCGCGTATACCCAGTACTTC. Its translation is CAIRQGGIAYTQYF.

In nucleotides, the CDR3 is TGTGCCAGCAGCCAGTTCCCGGGACTAGCGGGAGCGGGCGAGCAGTACTTC. It translates to CASSQFPGLAGAGEQYF. The V call is TRBV14, the J call TRBJ2-7, with 14 positions matching TRBD2. Germline CDR1 reads SGHDN; CDR2 reads FVKESK. The CDR3 covers 17 residues. V was pared by 3 bases and J by 6 bases, with 10 bases of the junction left unmatched.

The chain couples TRBV19 to TRBJ2-7, with D possibly TRBD1 on 6 matching bases. V gave up 3 bases and J gave up 2 bases, with 14 bases separating them. The CDR3 totals 15 residues. Germline V gives CDR1 LNHDA, CDR2 SQIVND (reference sequence). The CDR3, as DNA: TGTGCCAGTAGTATGAGGGGGACGGATCCCTACGAGCAGTACTTC. Its translation is CASSMRGTDPYEQYF.

This chain connects TRBV3-1 (or the pseudogene TRBV3-2) to TRBJ2-7; 9 bases map to TRBD2. Germline CDR1 LGHDT, CDR2 YNNKEL (reference sequence). The J segment lost 0 bases and the V segment lost 4 bases, leaving 7 bases of the junction unmatched. The CDR3 runs to 16 residues. This CDR3 is CASSPHTSGPSYEQYF. The CDR3 nucleotides read TGTGCCAGCAGCCCGCACACTAGCGGGCCCTCCTACGAGCAGTACTTC.

This clone has more than one count but fewer than ten. This chain connects TRBV19 to TRBJ2-7; TRBD1 might be the D (6 bases). The CDR3 is made up of 15 amino acids. Per the germline V gene, CDR1 is LNHDA and CDR2 is SQIVND (reference sequence). V was clipped by 5 bases and J by 1 base, with 15 bases between them. CDR3 amino acids: CASSSRGQSSYEQYF. The DNA for the CDR3 is TGTGCCAGTAGTTCAAGAGGACAGTCATCCTACGAGCAGTACTTC.

The V and J genes are TRBV28 and TRBJ2-1, with 8 bases identical to TRBD1. V lost 6 bases, J lost 5 bases, and 6 bases stayed unmatched. CDR1 and CDR2 (germline): MDHEN, SYDVKM. This CDR3 spans 14 amino acids. CDR3 protein: CASRPGQENNEQFF. The CDR3 DNA reads as TGTGCCAGCAGACCGGGACAGGAGAACAATGAGCAGTTCTTC.

The chain links TRBV24-1 to TRBJ2-3; D remains ambiguous. The germline CDR1 and CDR2 sequences are KGHDR and SFDVKD. This CDR3 has 15 amino acids. The V and J ends lost 3 bases and 4 bases respectively, with 13 bases between them. CDR3 amino acids: CATSDPPRGADTQYF. The CDR3 DNA sequence: TGTGCCACCAGTGATCCCCCCAGAGGCGCAGATACGCAGTATTTT.

The chain recombines TRBV5-5 with TRBJ2-7; no reliable D call. The V gene lost 0 bases and the J gene lost 5 bases, with 12 bases spanning the gap. The germline CDR1 and CDR2 sequences are SGHKS and YYEKEE (reference sequence). This CDR3 comprises 14 residues. CDR3 sequence reads: CASSLGDAVNEQYF. Written as DNA, the CDR3 is TGTGCCAGCAGCTTGGGAGACGCGGTCAACGAGCAGTACTTC. Full variable domain (missing parts from reference TRBV5-5 and TRBJ2-7): DAGVTQSPTHLIKTRGQQVTLRCSPISGHKSVSWYQQVLGQGPQFIFQYYEKEERGRGNFPDRFSARQFPNYSSELNVNALLLGDSALYLCASSLGDAVNEQYFGPGTRLTVT.

The chain joins TRBV29-1 to TRBJ2-1; 7 bases fit TRBD1. The J segment lost 2 bases and the V segment lost 6 bases, leaving 4 bases of the junction unmatched. Germline V gene sequence: CDR1 SQVTM, CDR2 ANQGSEA. The CDR3 extends over 13 amino acids. The DNA of the CDR3 is TGCAGCGTCCGACAGGGAGCCTACAATGAGCAGTTCTTC. This sequence encodes CSVRQGAYNEQFF.

The chain has TRBV14 and TRBJ1-5; D is uncertain. The CDR3 is made up of 15 amino acids. Germline CDR1 and CDR2: SGHDN and FVKESK. Trimming took 1 base from V and 0 from J, leaving 7 bases between them. The CDR3 reads CASSQGQASNQPQHF. The CDR3 DNA follows: TGTGCCAGCAGCCAAGGCCAAGCTAGCAATCAGCCCCAGCATTTT. Full variable domain (rest looked up from reference TRBV14 and TRBJ1-5): EAGVTQFPSHSVIEKGQTVTLRCDPISGHDNLYWYRRVMGKEIKFLLHFVKESKQDESGMPNNRFLAERTGGTYSTLKVQPAELEDSGVYFCASSQGQASNQPQHFGDGTRLSIL.

CDR3 sequence (DNA): TGTGCCAGCAGTCGCCCGACAGGCGCTAGCACAGATACGCAGTATTTT. Protein product: CASSRPTGASTDTQYF. The chain combines TRBV28 with TRBJ2-3, with D perhaps TRBD1 (6 bases). The CDR3 spans 16 residues. In germline, CDR1 is MDHEN, CDR2 SYDVKM. Trimming stripped 5 bases from V and 0 bases from J, with 15 bases between.

The chain recombines TRBV3-1 (or the pseudogene TRBV3-2) with TRBJ1-2; D gene unclear. Germline V gene sequence: CDR1 LGHDT, CDR2 YNNKEL (reference sequence). This CDR3 region has 14 residues. With 0 bases removed from V and 8 bases from J, the gap between germline ends came to 13 bases. The CDR3 DNA is TGTGCCAGCAGCCAAGATATCAGCGGAGTAGGCTACACCTTC. It yields the protein CASSQDISGVGYTF.

The chain links TRBV3-1 (or the pseudogene TRBV3-2) to TRBJ1-2; D ambiguous. With 3 bases removed from V and 6 bases from J, the gap between germline ends came to 17 bases. Germline V lookup: CDR1 LGHDT, CDR2 YNNKEL (reference sequence). CDR3 length equals 15 residues. The CDR3 protein is CASSQIARDRHGYTF. DNA for the CDR3: TGTGCCAGCAGCCAGATCGCCCGGGATAGGCATGGCTACACCTTC.

In this sample, this clone turned up once. The rearrangement uses TRBV4-2 and TRBJ2-1; D not certain. The CDR3 runs 13 residues. Germline V CDR1 and CDR2: LGHNA, YNFKEQ. V lost 0 bases, J lost 4 bases, and 4 bases lay in between. The CDR3 loop reads CASSQDPYNEQFF. The CDR3 region has the DNA TGTGCCAGCAGCCAAGACCCGTACAATGAGCAGTTCTTC.

The chain couples TRBV18 to TRBJ1-1; D is perhaps TRBD1 (5 bases). The V end was cut by 5 bases, the J end by 1 base, with 11 bases between. The CDR3 has 14 residues. CDR1 and CDR2 (germline): KGHSH, LQKENI. The CDR3 DNA is TGTGCCAGCTCAAGGCAGGACACGAACACTGAAGCTTTCTTT. It is translated as CASSRQDTNTEAFF.

There are a few counts of this clone. This chain joins TRBV2 and TRBJ1-2; D perhaps matches TRBD1 (5 bases). Germline values: CDR1 SNHLY, CDR2 FYNNEI. This CDR3 has 13 amino acids. The ends were cut back, 3 bases at V and 3 bases at J, with 8 bases in the middle. CDR3 DNA: TGTGCCAGCAGTGATAGGGGCCACTATGGCTACACCTTC. Amino acids: CASSDRGHYGYTF.

This chain uses TRBV7-9 with TRBJ2-2, with TRBD2 identical over 7 bases. Trimming cost V 3 bases and J 5 bases; bases outside gene matches: 6. Germline CDR1 and CDR2: SEHNR and FQNEAQ (reference sequence). This CDR3 has 15 amino acids. Here the CDR3 DNA reads TGTGCCAGCAGCTTGTATAGCGGGTCTACCGGGGAGCTGTTTTTT. Translating it yields CASSLYSGSTGELFF.